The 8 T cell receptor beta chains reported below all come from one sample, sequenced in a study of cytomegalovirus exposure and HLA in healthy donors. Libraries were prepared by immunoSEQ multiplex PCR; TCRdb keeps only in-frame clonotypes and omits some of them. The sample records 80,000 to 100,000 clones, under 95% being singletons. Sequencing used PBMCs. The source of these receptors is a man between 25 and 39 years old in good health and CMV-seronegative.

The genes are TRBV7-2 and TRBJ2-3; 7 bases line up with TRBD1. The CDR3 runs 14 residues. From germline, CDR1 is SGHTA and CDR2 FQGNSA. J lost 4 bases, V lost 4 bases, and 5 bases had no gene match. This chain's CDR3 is CASSSTGPADTQYF. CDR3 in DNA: TGTGCCAGCAGCTCGACAGGGCCCGCAGATACGCAGTATTTT.

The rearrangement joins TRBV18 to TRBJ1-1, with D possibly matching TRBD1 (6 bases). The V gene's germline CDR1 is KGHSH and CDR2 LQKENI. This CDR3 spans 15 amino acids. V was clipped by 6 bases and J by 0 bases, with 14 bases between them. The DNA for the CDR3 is TGTGCCAGCTCGACTGGACAGCTAATGAACACTGAAGCTTTCTTT. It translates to CASSTGQLMNTEAFF. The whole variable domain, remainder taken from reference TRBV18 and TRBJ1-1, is NAGVMQNPRHLVRRRGQEARLRCSPMKGHSHVYWYRQLPEEGLKFMVYLQKENIIDESGMPKERFSAEFPKEGPSILRIQQVVRGDSAAYFCASSTGQLMNTEAFFGQGTRLTVV.

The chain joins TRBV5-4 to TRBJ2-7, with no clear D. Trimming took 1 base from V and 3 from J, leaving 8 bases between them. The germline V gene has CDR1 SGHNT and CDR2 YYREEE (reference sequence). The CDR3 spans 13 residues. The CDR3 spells CASSLSQDYEQYF. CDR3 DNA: TGTGCCAGCAGCTTGTCCCAGGACTACGAGCAGTACTTC.

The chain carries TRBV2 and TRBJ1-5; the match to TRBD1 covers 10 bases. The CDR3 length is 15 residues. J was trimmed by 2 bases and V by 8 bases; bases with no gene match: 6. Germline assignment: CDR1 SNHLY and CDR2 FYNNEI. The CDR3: CASQGQGSGNQPQHF. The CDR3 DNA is TGTGCCAGCCAGGGACAGGGGTCCGGCAATCAGCCCCAGCATTTT.

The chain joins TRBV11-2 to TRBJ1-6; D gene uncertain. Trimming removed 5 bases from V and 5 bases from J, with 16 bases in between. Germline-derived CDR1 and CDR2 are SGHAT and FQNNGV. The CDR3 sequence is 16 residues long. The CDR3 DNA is TGTGCCAGCAGCCTTCCGACGCGCGGAAATAATTCACCCCTCCACTTT. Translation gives CASSLPTRGNNSPLHF.

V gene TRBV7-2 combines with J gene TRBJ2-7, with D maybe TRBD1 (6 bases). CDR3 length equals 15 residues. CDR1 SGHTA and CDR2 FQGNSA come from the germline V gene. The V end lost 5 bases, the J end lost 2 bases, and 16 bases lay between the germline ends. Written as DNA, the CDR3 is TGTGCCAGCAGCACAGCTTACAGGGCTGCCTACGAGCAGTACTTC. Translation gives CASSTAYRAAYEQYF.

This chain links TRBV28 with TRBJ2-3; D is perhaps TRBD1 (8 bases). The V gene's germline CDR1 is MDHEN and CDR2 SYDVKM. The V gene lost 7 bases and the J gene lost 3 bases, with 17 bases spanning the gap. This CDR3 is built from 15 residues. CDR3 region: CASTTGGVMTDTQYF. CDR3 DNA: TGTGCCAGCACTACAGGGGGGGTTATGACAGATACGCAGTATTTT.

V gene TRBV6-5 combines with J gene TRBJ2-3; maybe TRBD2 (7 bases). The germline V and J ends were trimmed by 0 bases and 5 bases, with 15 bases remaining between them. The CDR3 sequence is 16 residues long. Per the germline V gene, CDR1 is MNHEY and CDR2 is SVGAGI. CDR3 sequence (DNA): TGTGCCAGCAGTTACTCTGGGGGGGGCGTCGGAGATACGCAGTATTTT. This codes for CASSYSGGGVGDTQYF.